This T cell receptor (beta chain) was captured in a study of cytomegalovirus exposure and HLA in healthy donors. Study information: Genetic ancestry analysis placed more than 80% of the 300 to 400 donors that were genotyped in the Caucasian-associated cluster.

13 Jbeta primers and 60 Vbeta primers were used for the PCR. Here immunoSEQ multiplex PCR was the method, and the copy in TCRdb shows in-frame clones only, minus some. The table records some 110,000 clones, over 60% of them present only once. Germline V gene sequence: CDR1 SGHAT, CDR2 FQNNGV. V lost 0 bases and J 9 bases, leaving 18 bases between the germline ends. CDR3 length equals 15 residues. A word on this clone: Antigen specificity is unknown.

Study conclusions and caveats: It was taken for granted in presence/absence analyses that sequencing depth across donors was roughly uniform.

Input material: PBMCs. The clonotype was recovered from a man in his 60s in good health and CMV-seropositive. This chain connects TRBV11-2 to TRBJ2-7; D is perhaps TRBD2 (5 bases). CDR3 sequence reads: CASSLDLSEGLRQYF. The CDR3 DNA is TGTGCCAGCAGCTTAGATCTCTCCGAGGGATTAAGGCAGTACTTC.